This T cell receptor beta chain was profiled in a study of T cells in localized non-small cell lung cancer. Relative to its sample, this clone is medium-sized. Using immunoSEQ multiplex PCR, the repertoire was profiled, and TCRdb retains in-frame clones only, with some absent. The sample lists 16,000 or so clones; around 88% were seen once. V was trimmed by 1 base and J by 5 bases, leaving 13 bases between them. This CDR3 has 14 residues. CDR1 SGHNT and CDR2 YYREEE come from the germline V gene (reference sequence). The receptor was isolated from a male donor at least 60 years old with stage II squamous cell lung carcinoma. This rearrangement joins TRBV5-4 to TRBJ2-7, with D maybe TRBD2 (6 bases). This specimen consisted of peripheral blood, obtained before any cancer treatment. CDR3 region: CASSLSVAANEQYF. The CDR3 region has the DNA TGTGCCAGCAGCTTGTCGGTAGCGGCAAACGAGCAGTACTTC.